This T cell receptor (beta chain) was found in a study of tumor and adjacent non-tumor tissue in lung cancer. Germline V gives CDR1 MNHEY, CDR2 SVGAGI. The CDR3 sequence is 14 residues long. V dropped 2 bases and J dropped 4 bases, with 11 bases sitting between them. This clonotype has a count of ten or more. RNA was extracted from bulk tissue without any cell sorting. Distant lung tissue was collected more than 3 cm away from the tumor edge. A modified ARM-PCR protocol with three rounds of nested PCR amplified TCRbeta. TCRdb recomputed calls from the multiplex PCR reads with MiXCR, one row per CDR3 protein. The table lists some 73,000 distinct CDR3 sequences, roughly 80% of them singletons.

The source material was distant non-tumor lung tissue. The chain uses TRBV6-5 and TRBJ1-1, with a tentative D call TRBD1 (5 bases). The TCR sequence derives from a man aged 55 to 69 with non-small cell lung cancer. The CDR3 is CASSYRDGTTEAFF. In DNA, the CDR3 is TGTGCCAGCAGTTACCGGGACGGAACCACTGAAGCTTTCTTT.